One and the same sample provided the 6 T cell receptor beta chains below, sequenced in a study of blood T cells in healthy people across ages. Primed by a sample-barcoded 5' primer and a J-beta primer mix, a second PCR proceeded for about 7 to 11 cycles. TCRdb reprocessed the 5' RACE reads via MiXCR and lists one record per CDR3 protein. The sample includes fewer than 2 million distinct CDR3 sequences, about two fifths of them seen just once. Sequenced: blood. The receptors shown here come from a human donor in good health.

In its sample, this clonotype was seen a few times. The chain is built from TRBV11-2 and TRBJ2-1; a weak D match, TRBD1 (5 bases). From germline, CDR1 is SGHAT and CDR2 FQNNGV. Trimming left V 4 bases short and J 13 bases short, with 35 bases between. The CDR3 runs 19 residues. DNA for the CDR3: TGTGCCAGCAGCTCCCACTTATTGACAGAAGTTAGGTTCCGAGAGACCCAGTTCTTC. Translating it yields CASSSHLLTEVRFRETQFF.

There are a few counts of this clonotype. The chain links TRBV7-2 to TRBJ2-7; D might be TRBD1 (6 bases). This CDR3 comprises 16 residues. Germline V lookup: CDR1 SGHTA, CDR2 FQGNSA. V was clipped by 5 bases and J by 2 bases, with 19 bases between them. CDR3 nucleotide sequence: TGTGCCAGCAGCCCATCCCCCACAGGGACCCCCTACGAGCAGTACTTC. Translation: CASSPSPTGTPYEQYF.

The chain recombines TRBV7-8 with TRBJ2-1; 11 positions agree with TRBD2. The trim removed 2 bases at V and 6 bases at J, leaving 18 bases unmatched. Germline-derived CDR1 and CDR2 are SGHVS and FQNEAQ. CDR3 length equals 20 residues. The CDR3 coding sequence is TGTGCCAGCAGCTTATATCCCCCTCCGAAGGTAGCGGGGGGGCGCAATGAGCAGTTCTTC. Its protein is CASSLYPPPKVAGGRNEQFF.

The V gene is TRBV2, the J gene TRBJ1-1; 10 bases align to TRBD1. Germline-derived CDR1 and CDR2 are SNHLY and FYNNEI. This CDR3 is 15 amino acids long. V was clipped by 2 bases and J by 11 bases; unmatched bases: 11. The CDR3, as DNA: TGTGCCAGCAGTGAACGACAGGGGGCTCGGGTGTATGCTTTCTTT. Amino acids: CASSERQGARVYAFF.

DNA of the CDR3: TGCAGTGTTACCAGGGGGCCGGGCAATCAGCCCCAGCATTTT. It specifies CSVTRGPGNQPQHF. The chain combines TRBV20-1 with TRBJ1-5, with 8 bases that match TRBD1. This CDR3 region has 14 residues. The V gene end was trimmed by 7 bases and the J gene end by 2 bases; junction bases not matched to a gene: 7. Germline V gene lookup returns CDR1 DFQATT and CDR2 SNEGSKA (reference sequence).

The rearrangement links TRBV7-9 to TRBJ1-2; D is unresolved. Trimming left V 3 bases short and J 7 bases short, with 12 bases between. Germline loops: CDR1 SEHNR, CDR2 FQNEAQ (reference sequence). There are 13 residues in the CDR3. Here the CDR3 reads CASSFSLGGGYTF. The CDR3 coding sequence is TGTGCCAGCAGCTTTTCTCTTGGAGGTGGCTACACCTTC.